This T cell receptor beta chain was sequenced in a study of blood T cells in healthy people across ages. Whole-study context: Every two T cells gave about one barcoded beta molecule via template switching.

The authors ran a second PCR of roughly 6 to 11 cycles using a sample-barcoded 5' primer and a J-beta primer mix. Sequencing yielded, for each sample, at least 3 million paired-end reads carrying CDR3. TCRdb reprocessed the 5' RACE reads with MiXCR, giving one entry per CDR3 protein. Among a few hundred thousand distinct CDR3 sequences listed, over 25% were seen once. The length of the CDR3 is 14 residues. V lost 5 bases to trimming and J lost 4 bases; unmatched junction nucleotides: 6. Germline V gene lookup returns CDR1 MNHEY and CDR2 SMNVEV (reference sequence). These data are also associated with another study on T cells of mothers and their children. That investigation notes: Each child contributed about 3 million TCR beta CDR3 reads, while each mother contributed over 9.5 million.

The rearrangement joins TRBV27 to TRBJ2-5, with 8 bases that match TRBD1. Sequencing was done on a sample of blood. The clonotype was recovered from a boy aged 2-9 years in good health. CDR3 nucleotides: TGTGCCAGCAGTGACGGGACAGGCCTAGAGACCCAGTACTTC. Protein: CASSDGTGLETQYF.